This T cell receptor (beta chain) was recorded in a study of Graves' ophthalmopathy and Graves' hyperthyroidism. Concerning this clonotype: Its target is not known.

Trimming removed 5 bases at V and 5 bases at J, with 15 bases between. The CDR3 contains 15 residues. In germline, CDR1 is MGHDK, CDR2 SYGVNS. Clinicians made diagnoses from clinical symptoms, serum thyroxine, TRAb, thyroid ultrasound and orbital computed tomography. The PBMCs were taken from over 9.5 ml of fresh peripheral blood. Findings of the study overall: Ophthalmopathy could be told apart from stable hyperthyroidism by a 13-signature model (around 85% sensitivity, approximately 81% specificity). Most clonotypes expanded in thyroid above 0.001 frequency were present in blood too.

As the template, RNA transcripts were used to amplify TCR beta CDR3 regions. First-round RT-PCR used HTBI primers; second-round multiplex PCR followed. In TCRdb, the multiplex PCR reads were re-called with MiXCR into one record per CDR3 protein. Of about 740,000 distinct CDR3 sequences in the sample, roughly two fifths were seen once. This clonotype was obtained from an adult man with Graves' ophthalmopathy. The material sequenced was peripheral blood. The chain employs TRBV25-1 and TRBJ2-2, with D perhaps matching TRBD2 (5 bases). This chain's CDR3 is CASSPLDSRTGELFF. CDR3 in DNA: TGTGCCAGCAGTCCGCTGGACTCGAGGACCGGGGAGCTGTTTTTT.